This T cell receptor beta chain was recovered during a study of CD8+CD57+ T cells in acquired aplastic anemia. Study background: Sorted CD4+ and CD8+ cells yielded roughly 3.4 ug of DNA on average.

V was clipped by 0 bases and J by 10 bases, with 18 bases between them. CDR1 and CDR2 (germline): DFQATT, SNEGSKA (reference sequence). This CDR3 contains 14 residues. TCR beta VDJ and CDR3 profiles were obtained from a genomic DNA template. In TCRdb, the reads were re-called with MiXCR into one record per CDR3 protein. In the table there are more than 250,000 distinct CDR3 sequences, roughly three fifths of which are singletons. Sequenced: sorted CD4+, CD8+, or CD8+CD57+ T cells (not recorded which) from PBMCs. The sequence was obtained from a human donor with severe aplastic anemia or a healthy control (not recorded which). The chain couples TRBV20-1 to TRBJ1-1, with a tentative D call TRBD1 (5 bases). The chain's CDR3 is CSARDKGPQEVAFF. The CDR3 region has the DNA TGCAGTGCTAGAGATAAGGGACCCCAGGAGGTAGCTTTCTTT.